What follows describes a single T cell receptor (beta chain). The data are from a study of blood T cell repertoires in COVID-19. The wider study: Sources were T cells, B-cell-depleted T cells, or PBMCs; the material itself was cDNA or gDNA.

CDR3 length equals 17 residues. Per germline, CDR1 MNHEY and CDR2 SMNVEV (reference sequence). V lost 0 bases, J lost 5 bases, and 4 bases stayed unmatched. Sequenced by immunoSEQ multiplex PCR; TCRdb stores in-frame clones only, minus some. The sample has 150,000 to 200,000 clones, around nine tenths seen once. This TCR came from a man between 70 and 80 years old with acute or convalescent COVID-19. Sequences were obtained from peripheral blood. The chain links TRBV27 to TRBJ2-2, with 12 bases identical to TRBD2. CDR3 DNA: TGTGCCAGCAGTTTATCGACTAGCGGGAGAAGGACCGGGGAGCTGTTTTTT. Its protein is CASSLSTSGRRTGELFF.